The 2 T cell receptor beta chains in this list originate from one sample, sequenced in a study of T cells in localized non-small cell lung cancer. Clones were sequenced by immunoSEQ multiplex PCR, and TCRdb holds only the in-frame ones, with some missing. The sample consists of 30,000 to 35,000 clones, about 88% of them appearing once. Sequencing used peripheral blood, obtained before any cancer treatment. The receptors were gathered from a woman aged 35 to 69 with stage I lung adenocarcinoma.

The rearrangement joins TRBV15 to TRBJ2-1; TRBD2 agrees at 7 bases. The V segment lost 6 bases and the J segment 2 bases; nucleotides outside the gene matches: 4. Germline values: CDR1 LNHNV, CDR2 YYDKDF (reference sequence). The length of the CDR3 is 14 residues. The CDR3 spells CATRGGGPYNEQFF. The CDR3 DNA reads TGTGCCACCAGGGGCGGGGGACCCTACAATGAGCAGTTCTTC.

The J gene is TRBJ2-1, the V gene TRBV7-2; 8 nucleotides line up with TRBD2. V was pared by 7 bases and J by 6 bases, with 8 bases of the junction left unmatched. The germline V gene encodes CDR1 SGHTA and CDR2 FQGNSA. There are 14 residues in the CDR3. As DNA, the CDR3 is TGTGCCAGCACCCCACTAGCGGTCAGCAATGAGCAGTTCTTC. It specifies CASTPLAVSNEQFF.